This T cell receptor (beta chain) was sequenced for a study of control samples from healthy donors and cancer patients. Method: immunoSEQ multiplex PCR; TCRdb's copy keeps in-frame clones and lacks some. The sample includes around 92,000 clones, around 82% of them seen just once. V dropped 7 bases and J dropped 3 bases, with 11 bases sitting between them. CDR3 size: 13 residues. This chain links TRBV12-3 or TRBV12-4 with TRBJ2-3; D may correspond to TRBD1 or TRBD2 (5 bases each). This receptor was identified in a man in his sixties in good health. The specimen was blood. The CDR3 sequence is CASTRGRTDTQYF. The CDR3 region has the DNA TGTGCCAGCACGAGGGGAAGGACAGATACGCAGTATTTT.